Listed here are 25 T cell receptor beta chains from one sample, sequenced in a study of Ad26.COV2.S vaccination and SARS-CoV-2 variants. Clones were sequenced by immunoSEQ multiplex PCR, and TCRdb holds only the in-frame ones, with some missing. The sample lists approximately 340,000 clones; just over 90% were seen once. The sample consisted of peripheral blood, taken after recovery from COVID-19. These TCRs come from a human donor who had recovered from COVID-19.

J is TRBJ1-6 and V is TRBV11-2, with 8 bases lining up with TRBD1. The V segment lost 5 bases and the J segment 7 bases; nucleotides outside the gene matches: 7. Germline values: CDR1 SGHAT, CDR2 FQNNGV. This CDR3 contains 15 residues. CDR3 region: CASSRSTGENSPLHF. CDR3 nucleotides: TGTGCCAGCAGCCGCTCGACAGGGGAAAATTCACCCCTCCACTTT.

The gene calls are TRBV29-1 and TRBJ1-1; D not certain. Germline assignment: CDR1 SQVTM and CDR2 ANQGSEA. The CDR3 is made up of 13 amino acids. Trimming shortened V by 3 bases and J by 0 bases, and 8 bases separated the two germline ends. Written as DNA, the CDR3 is TGCAGCGTTGATTTGTCCGTGAACACTGAAGCTTTCTTT. Its translation is CSVDLSVNTEAFF.

This clone was found once. V usage is TRBV11-2 and J usage is TRBJ1-4, with D perhaps matching TRBD1 (5 bases). Germline V gene sequence: CDR1 SGHAT, CDR2 FQNNGV. Trimming left V 0 bases short and J 8 bases short, with 16 bases between. The CDR3 is made up of 16 amino acids. CDR3 loop: CASSLDRGSGWEKLFF. For the CDR3, the DNA is TGTGCCAGCAGCTTAGATCGGGGGTCGGGCTGGGAAAAACTGTTTTTT. The whole variable domain, remainder taken from reference TRBV11-2 and TRBJ1-4, is EAGVAQSPRYKIIEKRQSVAFWCNPISGHATLYWYQQILGQGPKLLIQFQNNGVVDDSQLPKDRFSAERLKGVDSTLKIQPAKLEDSAVYLCASSLDRGSGWEKLFFGSGTQLSVL.

This clone appeared a single time. J is TRBJ2-2 and V is TRBV2; D unresolved. The V gene lost 2 bases and the J gene lost 6 bases, with 10 bases spanning the gap. The CDR3 consists of 14 residues. The germline CDR1 and CDR2 sequences are SNHLY and FYNNEI. The CDR3 DNA reads as TGTGCCAGCAGTGAACGTGGGGAATCCGGGGAGCTGTTTTTT. Translated: CASSERGESGELFF.

The chain couples TRBV4-2 to TRBJ2-7; D may be TRBD1 (5 bases). The CDR3 has 15 residues. Germline V lookup: CDR1 LGHNA, CDR2 YNFKEQ. V was shortened by 2 bases and J by 1 base, with 12 bases between the two germline ends. CDR3 bases: TGTGCCAGCAGCCAATTCCTCCAGGGTTCCTACGAGCAGTACTTC. Translating it yields CASSQFLQGSYEQYF.

The chain joins TRBV5-4 to TRBJ1-4; no reliable D call. V was shortened by 0 bases and J by 6 bases, with 9 bases between the two germline ends. Germline V gene sequence: CDR1 SGHNT, CDR2 YYREEE (reference sequence). The CDR3 loop spans 14 amino acids. CDR3 nucleotide sequence: TGTGCCAGCAGCTTGGTAGGGCGTGATGAAAAACTGTTTTTT. The encoded protein is CASSLVGRDEKLFF. Full variable domain (missing parts from reference TRBV5-4 and TRBJ1-4): ETGVTQSPTHLIKTRGQQVTLRCSSQSGHNTVSWYQQALGQGPQFIFQYYREEENGRGNFPPRFSGLQFPNYSSELNVNALELDDSALYLCASSLVGRDEKLFFGSGTQLSVL.

This clone is a singleton in its sample. The sample contains more than one DNA sequence encoding this CDR3. The chain carries TRBV3-1 (or the pseudogene TRBV3-2) and TRBJ1-2, with D maybe TRBD1 (5 bases). Germline-derived CDR1 and CDR2 are LGHDT and YNNKEL (reference sequence). The CDR3 is made up of 14 amino acids. Trimming cost V 3 bases and J 1 base, with 9 bases left between them. As DNA, the CDR3 is TGTGCCAGCAGCCAGGGGACGAGTAACTATGGCTACACCTTC. It encodes CASSQGTSNYGYTF.

The V call is TRBV27, the J call TRBJ1-2; the D gene is possibly TRBD1 (6 bases). The CDR3 spans 15 residues. Trimming stripped 2 bases from V and 1 base from J, with 11 bases between. Germline V gives CDR1 MNHEY, CDR2 SMNVEV (reference sequence). The CDR3 protein is CASSLRGALNYGYTF. Written as DNA, the CDR3 is TGTGCCAGCAGTTTAAGGGGGGCGCTTAACTATGGCTACACCTTC.

This clone has only one observation. J is TRBJ2-7 and V is TRBV6-6, with a weak D call TRBD1 (6 bases). Germline V gene lookup returns CDR1 MNHNY and CDR2 SVGAGI (reference sequence). Trimming took off 8 bases at V and 7 bases at J, with 15 bases between the two ends. The CDR3 spans 12 residues. This chain's CDR3 is CASVGGRMEQYF. CDR3 bases: TGTGCCAGCGTAGGGGGAAGGATGGAGCAGTACTTC.

This chain joins TRBV15 and TRBJ1-5; D remains ambiguous. Trimming pared 0 bases from V and 0 bases from J, leaving 9 bases between. The CDR3 consists of 16 residues. Germline V gene sequence: CDR1 LNHNV, CDR2 YYDKDF (reference sequence). As DNA, the CDR3 is TGTGCCACCAGCAGAGATTGGGTTAATAGCAATCAGCCCCAGCATTTT. The encoded protein is CATSRDWVNSNQPQHF.

V is TRBV7-2 and J is TRBJ1-2; 10 nucleotides line up with TRBD1. V dropped 1 base and J dropped 8; count of bases not matched to a gene: 7. The germline gives CDR1 SGHTA, CDR2 FQGNSA. The CDR3 is made up of 15 amino acids. CDR3 DNA sequence: TGTGCCAGCAGCTTAGGGGTGGGACAGGGGCGCGGCTACACCTTC. This sequence encodes CASSLGVGQGRGYTF.

The chain links TRBV11-2 to TRBJ1-1; weak D call: TRBD1 (5 bases). The CDR3 spans 13 residues. Looked up from germline, CDR1 is SGHAT and CDR2 is FQNNGV. The germline V and J ends were trimmed by 3 bases and 7 bases, with 12 bases remaining between them. The CDR3 is CASSFQGSGEAFF. The DNA for the CDR3 is TGTGCCAGCAGCTTCCAGGGATCCGGTGAAGCTTTCTTT.

Comment on this clone: This may be a read error: a much more frequent sequence differs by one nucleotide. Distinct nucleotide sequences in the sample also encode this CDR3. The DNA of the CDR3 is TGCGCCAGCCGATCCGGGGATACGCAGTATTTT. This translates into CASRSGDTQYF. V and J are TRBV10-1 and TRBJ2-3; D is ambiguous. Germline CDR1 and CDR2: WNHNN and SYGVQD (reference sequence). The germline V and J ends were trimmed by 8 bases and 6 bases, with 9 bases remaining between them. The CDR3 has 11 residues.

The chain carries TRBV3-1 (or the pseudogene TRBV3-2) and TRBJ2-7, with D perhaps matching TRBD2 (6 bases). Trimming shortened V by 9 bases and J by 6 bases, and 18 bases separated the two germline ends. CDR1 and CDR2 (germline): LGHDT, YNNKEL (reference sequence). This CDR3 has 13 amino acids. The CDR3 reads CARRREEAGEQYF. The CDR3 nucleotides are TGTGCCAGGAGGCGGGAAGAAGCAGGCGAGCAGTACTTC.

The J gene is TRBJ2-1, the V gene TRBV19, with 7 bases aligning to TRBD2. The CDR3 is 13 residues long. The V gene's germline CDR1 is LNHDA and CDR2 SQIVND (reference sequence). After removal of 3 bases from V and 8 bases from J, the junction contained 4 bases not matched to a gene. This CDR3 reads CASSMVTSYEQFF. CDR3 nucleotides: TGTGCCAGTAGTATGGTGACTAGCTATGAGCAGTTCTTC.

The chain couples TRBV5-4 to TRBJ2-5; TRBD1 matches 12 bases. Unmatched junction bases numbered 7, after V lost 2 bases and J lost 5 bases. The CDR3 extends over 16 amino acids. Germline lookup yields CDR1 SGHNT and CDR2 YYREEE (reference sequence). The CDR3 sequence is CASSFPGQGALETQYF. The CDR3 nucleotides read TGTGCCAGCAGCTTTCCGGGACAGGGGGCTTTGGAGACCCAGTACTTC.

The chain links TRBV27 to TRBJ1-1; 10 bases are shared with TRBD1. The CDR3 length is 14 residues. With V trimmed by 3 bases and J by 6 bases, 4 bases remained unmatched. The germline CDR1 and CDR2 sequences are MNHEY and SMNVEV (reference sequence). The CDR3 spells CASSFGDRGAEAFF. In DNA form, the CDR3 reads TGTGCCAGCAGTTTTGGGGACAGGGGCGCTGAAGCTTTCTTT.

V is TRBV19 and J is TRBJ2-7; possibly TRBD2 for D (5 bases). Trimming removed 8 bases from V and 3 bases from J, with 11 bases in between. CDR1 LNHDA and CDR2 SQIVND come from the germline V gene (reference sequence). The CDR3 runs 12 residues. The CDR3 DNA follows: TGTGCCAGTTCTGGACTTCTCTACGAGCAGTACTTC. Translation gives CASSGLLYEQYF.

As DNA, the CDR3 is TGTGCCAGCGCCCGACTTAACACTGAAGCTTTCTTT. Amino acid sequence: CASARLNTEAFF. The chain recombines TRBV3-1 (or the pseudogene TRBV3-2) with TRBJ1-1; no reliable D call. There are 12 residues in the CDR3. Per the germline V gene, CDR1 is LGHDT and CDR2 is YNNKEL (reference sequence). Trimming removed 8 bases from V and 2 bases from J, with 9 bases in between.

This rearrangement joins TRBV5-1 to TRBJ2-1; 8 positions match TRBD2. V shed 4 bases, J shed 2 bases, and the junction held 14 bases outside the gene matches. Germline CDR1 is SGHRS and CDR2 is YFSETQ. CDR3 size: 18 residues. DNA of the CDR3: TGCGCCAGCAGCCCTACTAGGGGAGCGGGGGACACCTACAATGAGCAGTTCTTC. This sequence encodes CASSPTRGAGDTYNEQFF.

V usage is TRBV21-1 and J usage is TRBJ1-1; the D call in the table, TRBD1, was not verified against the DNA. TRBV21-1 is described as a pseudogene. The CDR3 is made up of 16 amino acids. CDR3 protein: CASTTRQGRTNTEAFF. As DNA, the CDR3 is TGTGCCAGCACCACTAGACAGGGGCGAACGAACACTGAAGCTTTCTTT.

In regard to this clone: Distinct nucleotide sequences in the sample also encode this CDR3. The gene calls are TRBV12-3 or TRBV12-4 and TRBJ1-2; D ambiguous. Trimming cost V 1 base and J 3 bases, with 3 bases left between them. CDR3 length equals 12 residues. This CDR3 is CASSLVDYGYTF. The CDR3, as DNA: TGTGCCAGCAGTTTAGTGGACTATGGCTACACCTTC.

The chain recombines TRBV7-2 with TRBJ2-3; D call uncertain. Germline CDR1 SGHTA, CDR2 FQGNSA. Trimming stripped 3 bases from V and 0 bases from J, with 7 bases between. This CDR3 region has 14 residues. The CDR3 is CASSLSHSTDTQYF. The CDR3 DNA follows: TGTGCCAGCAGCTTGTCGCACAGCACAGATACGCAGTATTTT.

The V call is TRBV7-9, the J call TRBJ1-5; D may be TRBD1 (6 bases). From germline, CDR1 is SEHNR and CDR2 FQNEAQ (reference sequence). V was trimmed by 1 base and J by 2 bases, leaving 9 bases between them. The CDR3 is made up of 15 amino acids. CDR3 nucleotides: TGTGCCAGCAGCTTAGGACAGGCGGGCAATCAGCCCCAGCATTTT. Translation: CASSLGQAGNQPQHF.

The chain employs TRBV6-5 and TRBJ2-4, with 9 bases fitting TRBD1. With V trimmed by 5 bases and J by 6 bases, 5 bases remained unmatched. Germline V gene sequence: CDR1 MNHEY, CDR2 SVGAGI. This CDR3 comprises 14 residues. Here the CDR3 reads CASSLQGAGNIQYF. DNA of the CDR3: TGTGCCAGCAGTCTACAGGGGGCTGGAAACATTCAGTACTTC.